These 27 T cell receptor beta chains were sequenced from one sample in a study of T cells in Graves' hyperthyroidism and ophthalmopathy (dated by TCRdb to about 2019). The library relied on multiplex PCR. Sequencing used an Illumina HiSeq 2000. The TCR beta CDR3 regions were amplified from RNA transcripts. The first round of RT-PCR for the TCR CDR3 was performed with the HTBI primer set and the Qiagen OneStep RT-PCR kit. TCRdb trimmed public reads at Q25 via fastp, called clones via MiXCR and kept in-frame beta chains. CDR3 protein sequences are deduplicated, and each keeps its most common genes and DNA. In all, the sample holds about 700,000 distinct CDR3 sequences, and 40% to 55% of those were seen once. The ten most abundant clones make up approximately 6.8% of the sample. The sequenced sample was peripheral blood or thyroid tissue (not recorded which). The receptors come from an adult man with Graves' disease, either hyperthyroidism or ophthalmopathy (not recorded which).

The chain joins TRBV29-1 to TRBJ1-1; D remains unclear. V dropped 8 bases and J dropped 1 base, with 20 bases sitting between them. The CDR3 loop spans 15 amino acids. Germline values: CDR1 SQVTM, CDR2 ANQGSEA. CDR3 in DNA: TGCAGCTTGGTTCCGGCCACCTTGGGGAACACTGAAGCTTTCTTT. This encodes CSLVPATLGNTEAFF.

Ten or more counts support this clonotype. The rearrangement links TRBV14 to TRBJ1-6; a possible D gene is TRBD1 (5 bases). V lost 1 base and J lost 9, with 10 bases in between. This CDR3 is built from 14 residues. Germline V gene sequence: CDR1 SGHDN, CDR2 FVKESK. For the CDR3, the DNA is TGTGCCAGCAGCCAAGGGGGCGTAGGTTCACCCCTCCACTTT. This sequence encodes CASSQGGVGSPLHF.

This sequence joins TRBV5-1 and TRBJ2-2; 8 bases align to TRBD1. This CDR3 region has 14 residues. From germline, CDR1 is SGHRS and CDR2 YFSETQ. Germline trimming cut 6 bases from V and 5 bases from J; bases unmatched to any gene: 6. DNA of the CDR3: TGCGCCAGCAATCAGGGGGCAAGGACCGGGGAGCTGTTTTTT. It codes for CASNQGARTGELFF.

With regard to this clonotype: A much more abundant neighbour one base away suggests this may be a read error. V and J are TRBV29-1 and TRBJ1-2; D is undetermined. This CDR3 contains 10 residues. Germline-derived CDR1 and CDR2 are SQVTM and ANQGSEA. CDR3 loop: CTVPDYGYTF. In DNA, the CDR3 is TGCACCGTCCCTGACTATGGCTACACCTTC.

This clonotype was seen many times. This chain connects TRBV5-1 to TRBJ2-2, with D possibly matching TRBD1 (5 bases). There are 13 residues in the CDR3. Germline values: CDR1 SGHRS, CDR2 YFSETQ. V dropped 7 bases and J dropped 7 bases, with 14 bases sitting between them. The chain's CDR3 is CASSSRVSGELFF. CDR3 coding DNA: TGCGCCAGCTCCTCCAGGGTTAGCGGGGAGCTGTTTTTT.

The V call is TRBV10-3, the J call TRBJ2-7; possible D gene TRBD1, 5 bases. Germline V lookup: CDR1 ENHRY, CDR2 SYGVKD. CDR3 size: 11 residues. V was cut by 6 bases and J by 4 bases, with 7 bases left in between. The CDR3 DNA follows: TGTGCCATCAGAGCAGGGTACGAGCAGTACTTC. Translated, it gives CAIRAGYEQYF.

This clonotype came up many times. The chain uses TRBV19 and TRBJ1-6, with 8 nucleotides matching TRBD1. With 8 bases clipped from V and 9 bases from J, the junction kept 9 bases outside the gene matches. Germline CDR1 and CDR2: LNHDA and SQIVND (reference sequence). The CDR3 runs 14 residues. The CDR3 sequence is CASASGGRGSPLHF. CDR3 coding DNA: TGTGCCAGTGCGTCAGGGGGCAGAGGTTCACCCCTCCACTTT. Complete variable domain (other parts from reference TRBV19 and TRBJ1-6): DGGITQSPKYLFRKEGQNVTLSCEQNLNHDAMYWYRQDPGQGLRLIYYSQIVNDFQKGDIAEGYSVSREKKESFPLTVTSAQKNPTAFYLCASASGGRGSPLHFGNGTRLTVT.

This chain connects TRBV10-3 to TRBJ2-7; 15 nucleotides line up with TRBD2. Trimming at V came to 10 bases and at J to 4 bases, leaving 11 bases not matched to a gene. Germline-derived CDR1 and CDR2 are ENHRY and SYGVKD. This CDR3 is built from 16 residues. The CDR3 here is CASRGLAGGARYEQYF. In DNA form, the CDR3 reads TGTGCCAGCAGAGGACTAGCGGGAGGGGCGCGGTACGAGCAGTACTTC.

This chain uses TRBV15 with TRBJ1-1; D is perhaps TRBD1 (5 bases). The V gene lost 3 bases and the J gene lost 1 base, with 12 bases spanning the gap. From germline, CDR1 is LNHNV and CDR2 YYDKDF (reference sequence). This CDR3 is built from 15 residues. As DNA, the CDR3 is TGTGCCACCAGCAGCACACGCGGGGGGAACACTGAAGCTTTCTTT. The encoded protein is CATSSTRGGNTEAFF.

The CDR3 sequence: CSARDGSWDNSPLHF. CDR3 DNA: TGCAGTGCTAGAGATGGCAGCTGGGATAATTCACCCCTCCACTTT. The chain combines TRBV20-1 with TRBJ1-6; D remains unclear. This CDR3 spans 15 amino acids. V lost 0 bases, J lost 5 bases, and 11 bases lay in between. Per the germline V gene, CDR1 is DFQATT and CDR2 is SNEGSKA (reference sequence).

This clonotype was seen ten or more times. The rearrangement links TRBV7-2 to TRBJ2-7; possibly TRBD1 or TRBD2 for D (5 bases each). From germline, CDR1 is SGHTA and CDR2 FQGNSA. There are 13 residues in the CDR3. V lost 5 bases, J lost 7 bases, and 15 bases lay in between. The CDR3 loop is CASSQDRGEEQYF. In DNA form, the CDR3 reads TGTGCCAGCAGCCAAGATAGAGGGGAGGAGCAGTACTTC.

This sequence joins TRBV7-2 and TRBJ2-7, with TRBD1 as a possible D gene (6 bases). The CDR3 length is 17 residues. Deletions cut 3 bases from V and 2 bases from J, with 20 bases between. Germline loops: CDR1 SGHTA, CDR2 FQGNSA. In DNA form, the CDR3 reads TGTGCCAGCAGCTTCCTAGGGCTCCGGGACACTGCCTACGAGCAGTACTTC. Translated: CASSFLGLRDTAYEQYF.

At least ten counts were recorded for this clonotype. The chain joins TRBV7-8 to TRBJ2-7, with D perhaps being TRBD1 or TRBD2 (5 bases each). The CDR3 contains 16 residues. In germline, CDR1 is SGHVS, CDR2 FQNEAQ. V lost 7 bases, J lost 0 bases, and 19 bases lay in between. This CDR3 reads CASTQEGGTGSYEQYF. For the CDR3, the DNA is TGTGCCAGCACCCAAGAAGGTGGGACGGGCTCCTACGAGCAGTACTTC.

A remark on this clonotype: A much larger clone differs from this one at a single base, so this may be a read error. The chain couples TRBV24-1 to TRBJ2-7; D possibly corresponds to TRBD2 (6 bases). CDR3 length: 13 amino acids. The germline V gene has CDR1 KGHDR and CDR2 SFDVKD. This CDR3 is CATSDYVGGEQCF. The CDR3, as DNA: TGTGCCACCAGTGATTATGTTGGAGGGGAGCAGTGCTTC.

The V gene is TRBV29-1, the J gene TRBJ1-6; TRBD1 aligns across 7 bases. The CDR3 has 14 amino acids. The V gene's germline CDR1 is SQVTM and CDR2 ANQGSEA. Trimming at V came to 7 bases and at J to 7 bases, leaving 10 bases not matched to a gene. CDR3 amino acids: CSARKGAPNSPLHF. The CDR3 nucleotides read TGCAGCGCGAGGAAGGGGGCGCCGAATTCACCCCTCCACTTT.

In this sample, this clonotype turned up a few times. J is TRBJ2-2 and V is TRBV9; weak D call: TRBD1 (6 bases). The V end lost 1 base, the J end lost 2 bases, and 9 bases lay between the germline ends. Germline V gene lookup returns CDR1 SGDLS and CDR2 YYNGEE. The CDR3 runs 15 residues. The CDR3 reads CASSVWDTNTGELFF. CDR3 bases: TGTGCCAGCAGCGTATGGGACACCAACACCGGGGAGCTGTTTTTT.

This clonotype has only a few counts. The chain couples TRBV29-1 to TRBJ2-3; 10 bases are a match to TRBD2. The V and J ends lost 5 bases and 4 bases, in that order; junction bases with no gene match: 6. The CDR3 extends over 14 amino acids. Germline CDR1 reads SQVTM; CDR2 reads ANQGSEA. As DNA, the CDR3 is TGCAGCGTTCTAAGCGGGAGGGGCGCAGATACGCAGTATTTT. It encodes CSVLSGRGADTQYF.

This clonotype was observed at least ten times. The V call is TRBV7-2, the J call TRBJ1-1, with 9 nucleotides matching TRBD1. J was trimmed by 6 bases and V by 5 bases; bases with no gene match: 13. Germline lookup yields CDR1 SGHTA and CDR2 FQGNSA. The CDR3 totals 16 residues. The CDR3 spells CASSAWDRALDPEAFF. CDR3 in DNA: TGTGCCAGCAGCGCCTGGGACAGGGCCCTTGATCCTGAAGCTTTCTTT.

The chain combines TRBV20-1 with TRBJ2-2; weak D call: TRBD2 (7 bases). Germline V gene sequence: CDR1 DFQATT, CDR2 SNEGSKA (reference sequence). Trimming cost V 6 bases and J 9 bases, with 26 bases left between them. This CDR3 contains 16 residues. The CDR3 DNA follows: TGCAGTGCGCGCTCCAAGGGGGGGGGGCCTTCCCGGGAGCTGTTTTTT. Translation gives CSARSKGGGPSRELFF.

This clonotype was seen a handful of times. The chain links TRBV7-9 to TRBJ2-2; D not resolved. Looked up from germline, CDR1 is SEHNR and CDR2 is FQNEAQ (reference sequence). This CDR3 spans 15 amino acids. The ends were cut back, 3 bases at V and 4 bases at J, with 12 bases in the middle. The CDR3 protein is CASSLARGITGELFF. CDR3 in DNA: TGTGCCAGCAGCTTGGCTAGAGGTATCACCGGGGAGCTGTTTTTT.

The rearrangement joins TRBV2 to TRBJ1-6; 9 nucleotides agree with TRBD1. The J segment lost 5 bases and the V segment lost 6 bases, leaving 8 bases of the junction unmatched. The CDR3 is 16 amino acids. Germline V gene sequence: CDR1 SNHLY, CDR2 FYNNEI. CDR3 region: CASSGQGKGNNSPLHF. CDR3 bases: TGTGCCAGCAGCGGACAGGGGAAAGGGAATAATTCACCCCTCCACTTT. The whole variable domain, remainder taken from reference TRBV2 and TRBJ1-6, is EPEVTQTPSHQVTQMGQEVILRCVPISNHLYFYWYRQILGQKVEFLVSFYNNEISEKSEIFDDQFSVERPDGSNFTLKIRSTKLEDSAMYFCASSGQGKGNNSPLHFGNGTRLTVT.

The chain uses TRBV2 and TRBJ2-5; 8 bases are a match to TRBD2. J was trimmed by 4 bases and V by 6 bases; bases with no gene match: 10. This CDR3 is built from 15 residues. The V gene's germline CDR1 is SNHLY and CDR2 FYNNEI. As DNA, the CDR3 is TGTGCCAGCAGCAGGAGAGCGGGAGTTCCAGAGACCCAGTACTTC. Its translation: CASSRRAGVPETQYF.

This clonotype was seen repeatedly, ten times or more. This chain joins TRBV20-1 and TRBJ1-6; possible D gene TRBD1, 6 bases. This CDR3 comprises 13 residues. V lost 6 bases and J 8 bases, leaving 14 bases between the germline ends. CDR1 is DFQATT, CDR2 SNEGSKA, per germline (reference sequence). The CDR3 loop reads CSATDRIYSPLHF. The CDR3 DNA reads TGCAGTGCGACCGACAGGATTTATTCACCCCTCCACTTT.

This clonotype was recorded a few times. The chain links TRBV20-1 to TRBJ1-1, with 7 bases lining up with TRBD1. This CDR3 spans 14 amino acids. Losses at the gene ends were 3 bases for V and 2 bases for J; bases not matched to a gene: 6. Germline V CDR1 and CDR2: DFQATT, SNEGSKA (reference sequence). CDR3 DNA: TGCAGTGCTAGTTGGACAGGCGGTAACACTGAAGCTTTCTTT. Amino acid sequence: CSASWTGGNTEAFF.

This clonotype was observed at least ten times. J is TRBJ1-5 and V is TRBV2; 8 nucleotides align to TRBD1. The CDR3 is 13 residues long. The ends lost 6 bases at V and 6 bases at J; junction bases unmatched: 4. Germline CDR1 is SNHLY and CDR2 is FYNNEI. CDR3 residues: CASSGQGGQPQHF. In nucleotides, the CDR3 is TGTGCCAGCAGCGGACAGGGAGGTCAGCCCCAGCATTTT.

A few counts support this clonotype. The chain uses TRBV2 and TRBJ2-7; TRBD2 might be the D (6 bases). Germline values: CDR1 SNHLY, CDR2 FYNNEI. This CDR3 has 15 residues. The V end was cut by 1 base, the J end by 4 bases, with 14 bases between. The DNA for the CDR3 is TGTGCCAGCAGTGAAGGTTTCGGGACTGGGTACGAGCAGTACTTC. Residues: CASSEGFGTGYEQYF.

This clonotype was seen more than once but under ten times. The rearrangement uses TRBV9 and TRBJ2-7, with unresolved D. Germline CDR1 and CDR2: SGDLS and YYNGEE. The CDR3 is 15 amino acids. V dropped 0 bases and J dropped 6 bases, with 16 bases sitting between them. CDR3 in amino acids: CASSVDIRDGGEQYF. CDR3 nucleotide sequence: TGTGCCAGCAGCGTAGATATCAGAGATGGTGGCGAGCAGTACTTC.